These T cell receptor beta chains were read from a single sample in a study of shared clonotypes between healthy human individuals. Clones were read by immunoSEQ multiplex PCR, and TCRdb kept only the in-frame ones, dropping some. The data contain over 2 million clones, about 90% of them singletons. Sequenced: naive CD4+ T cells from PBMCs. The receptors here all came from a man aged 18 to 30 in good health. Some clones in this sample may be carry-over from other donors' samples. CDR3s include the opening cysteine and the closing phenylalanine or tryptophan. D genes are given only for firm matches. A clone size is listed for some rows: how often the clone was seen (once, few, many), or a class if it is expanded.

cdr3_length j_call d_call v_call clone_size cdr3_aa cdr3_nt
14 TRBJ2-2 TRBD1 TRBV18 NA CASSPDRVAGELFF TGTGCCAGCTCCCCGGACAGGGTTGCCGGGGAGCTGTTTTTT
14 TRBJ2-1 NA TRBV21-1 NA CASSPTPGLPEQFF TGTGCCAGCAGCCCGACCCCCGGACTTCCCGAGCAGTTCTTC
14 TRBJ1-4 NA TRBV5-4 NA CASSFQGPNEKLFF TGTGCCAGCAGCTTCCAGGGACCTAATGAAAAACTGTTTTTT
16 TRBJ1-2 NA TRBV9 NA CASSVGGTIPNYGYTF TGTGCCAGCAGCGTAGGAGGGACTATCCCTAACTATGGCTACACCTTC
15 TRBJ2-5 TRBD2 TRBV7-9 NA CASSFSTSGSETQYF TGTGCCAGCAGCTTTTCGACTAGCGGGAGTGAGACCCAGTACTTC
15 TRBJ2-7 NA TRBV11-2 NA CASRGGGGPLGGQYF TGTGCCAGCAGGGGGGGTGGGGGCCCGCTGGGAGGGCAGTACTTC
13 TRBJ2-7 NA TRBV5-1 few CASSLGSSYEQYF TGCGCCAGCAGCTTGGGCAGCTCCTACGAGCAGTACTTC
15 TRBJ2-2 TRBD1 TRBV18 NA CASSPGTDYTGELFF TGTGCCAGCTCACCAGGGACAGATTACACCGGGGAGCTGTTTTTT
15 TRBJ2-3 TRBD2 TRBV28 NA CASSFGGGRTDTQYF TGTGCCAGCAGTTTCGGGGGAGGGCGAACAGATACGCAGTATTTT
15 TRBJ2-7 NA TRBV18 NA CASNLAGSASYEQYF TGTGCCAGCAACCTAGCCGGGAGCGCCTCCTACGAGCAGTACTTC
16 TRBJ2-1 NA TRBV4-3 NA CASSQEAQLSYNEQFF TGCGCCAGCAGCCAAGAGGCCCAGCTCTCCTACAATGAGCAGTTCTTC
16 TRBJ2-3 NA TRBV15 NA CATSRDGATITDTQYF TGTGCCACCAGCAGAGACGGAGCGACAATCACAGATACGCAGTATTTT
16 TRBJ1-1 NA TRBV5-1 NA CASSLGPLWKTAEAFF TGCGCCAGCAGCTTGGGCCCTCTTTGGAAGACGGCTGAAGCTTTCTTT
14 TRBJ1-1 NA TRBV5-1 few CASSQTPGGTEAFF TGCGCCAGCAGCCAGACCCCGGGGGGCACTGAAGCTTTCTTT
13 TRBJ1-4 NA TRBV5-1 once CASGSGPNEKLFF TGCGCCAGCGGATCGGGGCCTAATGAAAAACTGTTTTTT
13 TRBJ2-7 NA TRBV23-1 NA CASTPGGWYEQYF TGCGCCAGCACCCCTGGGGGGTGGTACGAGCAGTACTTC
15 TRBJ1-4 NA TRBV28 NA CASSSLGATNEKLFF TGTGCCAGCAGTTCCTTGGGGGCGACTAATGAAAAACTGTTTTTT
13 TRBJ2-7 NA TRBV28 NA CASTGPNSYEQYF TGTGCCAGCACCGGACCAAACAGCTACGAGCAGTACTTC
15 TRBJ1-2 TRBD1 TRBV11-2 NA CASSSTQGARVGYTF TGTGCCAGCAGTTCTACCCAGGGGGCGCGTGTCGGCTACACCTTC
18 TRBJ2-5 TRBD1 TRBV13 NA CASSPRQGRVRDQETQYF TGTGCCAGCAGCCCGCGACAGGGAAGGGTAAGGGACCAAGAGACCCAGTACTTC
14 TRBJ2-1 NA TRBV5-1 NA CASSLELADDEQFF TGCGCCAGCAGCTTGGAACTAGCTGACGATGAGCAGTTCTTC
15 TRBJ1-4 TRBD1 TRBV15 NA CATSRTTGDNEKLFF TGTGCCACCAGCAGAACGACAGGGGACAATGAAAAACTGTTTTTT
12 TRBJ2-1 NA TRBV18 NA CASSLKDNEQFF TGTGCCAGCTCACTGAAGGACAATGAGCAGTTCTTC
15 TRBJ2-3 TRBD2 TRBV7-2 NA CASSFGLAGLDTQYF TGTGCCAGCAGCTTTGGACTAGCGGGATTAGATACGCAGTATTTT
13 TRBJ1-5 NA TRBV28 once CASSSGPNQPQHF TGTGCCAGCAGTTCTGGCCCCAATCAGCCCCAGCATTTT
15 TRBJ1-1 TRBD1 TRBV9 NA CASSLRDSLNTEAFF TGTGCCAGCAGCCTAAGGGACAGCTTGAACACTGAAGCTTTCTTT
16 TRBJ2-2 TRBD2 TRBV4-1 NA CASSPPTTSGTGELFF TGCGCCAGCAGCCCCCCAACGACTAGCGGGACCGGGGAGCTGTTTTTT
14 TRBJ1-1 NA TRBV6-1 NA CASSEIGMNTEAFF TGTGCCAGCAGTGAAATAGGAATGAACACTGAAGCTTTCTTT
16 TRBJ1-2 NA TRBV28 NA CASTSGGPPKEYGYTF TGTGCCAGCACCTCGGGGGGGCCGCCTAAGGAGTATGGCTACACCTTC
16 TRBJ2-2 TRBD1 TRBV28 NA CASRRSDRGFGGELFF TGTGCCAGCCGGAGGTCGGACAGGGGGTTTGGCGGGGAGCTGTTTTTT
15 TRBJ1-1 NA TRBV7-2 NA CASSPRQGNPSEAFF TGTGCCAGCAGCCCCCGCCAGGGTAACCCCTCTGAAGCTTTCTTT
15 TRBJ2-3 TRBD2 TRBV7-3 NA CASSYLAGVTDTQYF TGTGCCAGCAGCTACTTAGCGGGAGTCACAGATACGCAGTATTTT
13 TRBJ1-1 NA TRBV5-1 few CASSWGQNTEAFF TGCGCCAGCAGCTGGGGACAGAACACTGAAGCTTTCTTT
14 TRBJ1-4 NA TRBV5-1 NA CASSREATNEKLFF TGCGCCAGCAGCCGGGAGGCCACTAATGAAAAACTGTTTTTT
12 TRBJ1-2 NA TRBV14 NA CASSQGVYGYTF TGTGCCAGCAGCCAGGGGGTCTATGGCTACACCTTC
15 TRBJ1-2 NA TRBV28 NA CASSLEGRRLYGYTF TGTGCCAGCAGTTTAGAGGGCCGTAGACTATATGGCTACACCTTC
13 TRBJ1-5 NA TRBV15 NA CATSRDWNQPQHF TGTGCCACCAGCAGAGATTGGAATCAGCCCCAGCATTTT
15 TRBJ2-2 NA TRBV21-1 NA CASSKLGRPTGELFF TGTGCCAGCAGCAAACTGGGACGGCCCACCGGGGAGCTGTTTTTT
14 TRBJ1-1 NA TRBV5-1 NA CASSLVPPNTEAFF TGCGCCAGCAGCTTGGTCCCCCCGAACACTGAAGCTTTCTTT
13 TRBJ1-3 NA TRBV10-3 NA CAISATGTATIYF TGTGCCATCAGTGCTACCGGGACCGCAACCATATATTTT
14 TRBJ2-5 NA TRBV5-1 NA CASSLMPDQETQYF TGCGCCAGCAGCTTGATGCCCGACCAAGAGACCCAGTACTTC
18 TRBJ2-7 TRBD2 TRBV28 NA CASRFGGLIAGGPYEQYF TGTGCCAGCAGGTTCGGGGGCCTGATAGCGGGAGGCCCCTACGAGCAGTACTTC
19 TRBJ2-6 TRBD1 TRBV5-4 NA CASSLGRGGRNSGANVLTF TGTGCCAGCAGCTTGGGGCGAGGGGGCCGTAACTCTGGGGCCAACGTCCTGACTTTC
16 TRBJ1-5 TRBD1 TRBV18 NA CASSPDRGVLNQPQHF TGTGCCAGCTCACCGGACAGGGGAGTATTGAATCAGCCCCAGCATTTT
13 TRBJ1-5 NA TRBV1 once CTSSRGQYQPQHF TGCACCAGCAGCCGGGGACAGTATCAGCCCCAGCATTTT
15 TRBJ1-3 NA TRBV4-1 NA CASSRGQGFGNTIYF TGCGCCAGCAGCCGGGGGCAGGGATTTGGAAACACCATATATTTT
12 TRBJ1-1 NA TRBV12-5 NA CASGSPGGRAFF TGTGCTAGTGGTTCCCCCGGGGGCAGAGCTTTCTTT
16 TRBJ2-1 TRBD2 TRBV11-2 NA CASSLGLAAPGNEQFF TGTGCCAGCAGCCTGGGACTAGCGGCCCCGGGGAATGAGCAGTTCTTC
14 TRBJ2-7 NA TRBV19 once CASTPGGDAYEQYF TGTGCCAGTACCCCAGGGGGGGATGCCTACGAGCAGTACTTC
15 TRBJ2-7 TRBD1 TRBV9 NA CASSVEGTGTHEQYF TGTGCCAGCAGCGTAGAGGGGACAGGGACCCACGAGCAGTACTTC
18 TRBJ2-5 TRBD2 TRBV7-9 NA CASSATPRASGLQETQYF TGTGCCAGCAGCGCCACCCCCAGGGCTAGCGGGTTACAAGAGACCCAGTACTTC
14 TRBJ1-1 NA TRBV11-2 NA CASSLVGLNTEAFF TGTGCCAGCAGCTTAGTGGGCTTGAACACTGAAGCTTTCTTT
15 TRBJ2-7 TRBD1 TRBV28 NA CASSPGTGDSYEQYF TGTGCCAGCAGTCCAGGGACAGGAGATTCCTACGAGCAGTACTTC
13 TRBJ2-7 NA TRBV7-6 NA CASSVPGTYEQYF TGTGCCAGCAGCGTCCCGGGGACGTACGAGCAGTACTTC
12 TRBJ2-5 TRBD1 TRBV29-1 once CSVGTGQETQYF TGCAGCGTAGGGACAGGCCAAGAGACCCAGTACTTC
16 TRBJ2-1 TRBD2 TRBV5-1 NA CASSPTGLAGQYEQFF TGCGCCAGCAGCCCTACGGGACTAGCGGGCCAGTATGAGCAGTTCTTC
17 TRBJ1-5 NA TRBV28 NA CASSSPAGGVSNQPQHF TGTGCCAGCAGTTCGCCCGCAGGTGGGGTTAGCAATCAGCCCCAGCATTTT
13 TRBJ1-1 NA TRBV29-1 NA CSVVWGGGTEAFF TGCAGCGTTGTATGGGGAGGGGGCACTGAAGCTTTCTTT
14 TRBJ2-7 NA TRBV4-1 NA CASSPPTRGYEQYF TGCGCCAGCAGCCCCCCAACGAGGGGCTACGAGCAGTACTTC